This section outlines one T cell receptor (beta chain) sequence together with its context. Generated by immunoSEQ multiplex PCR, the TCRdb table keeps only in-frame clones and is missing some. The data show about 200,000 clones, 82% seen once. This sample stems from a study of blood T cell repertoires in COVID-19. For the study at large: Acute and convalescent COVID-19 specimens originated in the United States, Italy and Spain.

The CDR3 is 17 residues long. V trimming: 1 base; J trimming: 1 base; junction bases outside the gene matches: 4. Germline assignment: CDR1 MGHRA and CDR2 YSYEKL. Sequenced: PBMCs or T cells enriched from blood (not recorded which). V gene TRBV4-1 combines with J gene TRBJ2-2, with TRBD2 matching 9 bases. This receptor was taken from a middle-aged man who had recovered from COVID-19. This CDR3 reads CASSQVIAGVNTGELFF. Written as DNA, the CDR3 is TGCGCCAGCAGCCAAGTGATAGCGGGAGTGAACACCGGGGAGCTGTTTTTT.